Below are 25 T cell receptor beta chains sequenced from a single sample in a study of T cell repertoires in cytomegalovirus infection. Their antigen targets remain unknown. In TCRdb, the reads were re-called with MiXCR into one record per CDR3 protein. Found here are hundreds of thousands of distinct CDR3 sequences, roughly a third of them singletons; the top ten hold 13%. The source material was cultured CD8+ T cells from PBMCs, sampled from culture after CMV antigen stimulation. The receptor source for this set is a human donor in good health (CMV status not recorded). Some clones in this sample may be carry-over from other donors' samples.

The chain employs TRBV6-5 and TRBJ2-3; tentatively, D is TRBD2 (6 bases). V was cut by 0 bases and J by 6 bases, with 16 bases left in between. CDR1 is MNHEY and CDR2 is SVGAGI in the germline V gene. The CDR3 loop spans 16 amino acids. CDR3 protein: CASSYSSRDRGDTQYF. In DNA, the CDR3 is TGTGCCAGCAGTTACTCCTCTCGGGATCGGGGGGATACGCAGTATTTT.

This rearrangement joins TRBV11-2 to TRBJ2-1, with D possibly being TRBD1 (6 bases). Trimming cost V 0 bases and J 12 bases, with 6 bases left between them. The CDR3 sequence is 11 residues long. CDR1 SGHAT and CDR2 FQNNGV come from the germline V gene. The CDR3 sequence is CASSLEGGQFF. CDR3 nucleotides: TGTGCCAGCAGCTTAGAAGGGGGGCAGTTCTTC.

V is TRBV6-5 and J is TRBJ2-1, with D perhaps TRBD1 or TRBD2 (6 bases each). The V gene lost 6 bases and the J gene lost 9 bases, with 15 bases spanning the gap. The germline V gene has CDR1 MNHEY and CDR2 SVGAGI. This CDR3 region has 13 residues. This CDR3 is CASRAGAGGEQFF. CDR3 bases: TGTGCCAGCAGGGCAGGGGCCGGGGGTGAGCAGTTCTTC.

This clonotype was detected only a few times. The chain links TRBV6-6 to TRBJ1-1; D is perhaps TRBD1 (6 bases). Trimming removed 0 bases from V and 0 bases from J, with 8 bases in between. Per germline, CDR1 MNHNY and CDR2 SVGAGI (reference sequence). This CDR3 has 15 residues. CDR3: CASSYSGTMNTEAFF. The DNA of the CDR3 is TGTGCCAGCAGTTACTCAGGGACAATGAACACTGAAGCTTTCTTT.

This clonotype was seen ten or more times. The gene calls are TRBV7-6 and TRBJ2-2, with D perhaps assigned TRBD1 or TRBD2 (5 bases each). Deletions cut 4 bases from V and 3 bases from J, with 12 bases between. This CDR3 comprises 15 residues. Germline CDR1 is SGHVS and CDR2 is FNYEAQ. The CDR3 sequence is CASSWGTAYTGELFF. In DNA, the CDR3 is TGTGCCAGCAGCTGGGGGACGGCTTACACCGGGGAGCTGTTTTTT. The full variable domain, rest sourced from reference TRBV7-6 and TRBJ2-2, is GAGVSQSPRYKVTKRGQDVALRCDPISGHVSLYWYRQALGQGPEFLTYFNYEAQQDKSGLPNDRFSAERPEGSISTLTIQRTEQRDSAMYRCASSWGTAYTGELFFGEGSRLTVL.

This clonotype occurred many times. The chain joins TRBV6-1 to TRBJ2-7; 7 positions agree with TRBD1. Germline V CDR1 and CDR2: MNHNS, SASEGT. After removal of 5 bases from V and 4 bases from J, the junction contained 11 bases not matched to a gene. This CDR3 has 15 residues. CDR3 loop: CASSIQGVHHYEQYV. The CDR3 DNA reads as TGTGCCAGCAGTATTCAGGGGGTGCATCATTACGAGCAGTACGTC.

This clonotype was detected ten times or more. The chain is built from TRBV28 and TRBJ1-2; D gene unclear. V lost 6 bases, J lost 1 base, and 12 bases lay in between. This CDR3 has 14 amino acids. Germline V CDR1 and CDR2: MDHEN, SYDVKM. In DNA form, the CDR3 reads TGTGCCAGCAGACCCCCCCAGAATAACTATGGCTACACCTTC. This codes for CASRPPQNNYGYTF.

This clonotype was seen more than once but under ten times. The rearrangement links TRBV7-2 to TRBJ1-1; TRBD1 is a possible D gene (5 bases). The V end lost 10 bases, the J end lost 4 bases, and 10 bases lay between the germline ends. CDR3 length: 11 residues. The germline V gene encodes CDR1 SGHTA and CDR2 FQGNSA. In nucleotides, the CDR3 is TGTGCCATAGGGGTTGGCACTGAAGCTTTCTTT. Protein product: CAIGVGTEAFF.

The rearrangement links TRBV6-6 to TRBJ2-1; no definite D call. V dropped 0 bases and J dropped 2 bases, with 11 bases sitting between them. The CDR3 is 16 amino acids. Germline CDR1 MNHNY, CDR2 SVGAGI (reference sequence). CDR3 residues: CASSYSSSLPYNEQFF. Written as DNA, the CDR3 is TGTGCCAGCAGTTACTCTTCCTCTCTACCCTACAATGAGCAGTTCTTC.

The chain has TRBV6-8 and TRBJ1-5; unclear D gene. The CDR3 loop spans 13 amino acids. Per germline, CDR1 MNHGY and CDR2 SAAAGT. Trimming pared 2 bases from V and 6 bases from J, leaving 8 bases between. In DNA form, the CDR3 reads TGTGCCAGCAGTTACAAGGTGGGTCAGCCCCAGCATTTT. It is translated as CASSYKVGQPQHF.

The sample holds a few counts of this clonotype. The rearrangement joins TRBV7-6 to TRBJ2-1; D is possibly TRBD2 (6 bases). The germline gives CDR1 SGHVS, CDR2 FNYEAQ. The ends were cut back, 1 base at V and 5 bases at J, with 12 bases in the middle. The CDR3 is 15 residues long. The CDR3 loop reads CASSLEAGPDNEQFF. Written as DNA, the CDR3 is TGTGCCAGCAGCTTAGAGGCGGGGCCAGACAATGAGCAGTTCTTC.

This clonotype was observed a handful of times. The chain employs TRBV11-2 and TRBJ2-3; D call uncertain. The CDR3 covers 14 residues. Trimming cost V 1 base and J 3 bases, with 8 bases left between them. Germline CDR1 reads SGHAT; CDR2 reads FQNNGV. The CDR3 nucleotides are TGTGCCAGCAGCTTAGTTGTGGGGACAGATACGCAGTATTTT. Its translation: CASSLVVGTDTQYF.

A few counts support this clonotype. V gene TRBV7-9 combines with J gene TRBJ2-7, with 8 bases fitting TRBD1. Germline trimming cut 5 bases from V and 5 bases from J; bases unmatched to any gene: 2. This CDR3 has 12 residues. From germline, CDR1 is SEHNR and CDR2 FQNEAQ (reference sequence). CDR3 region: CASSPDRDEQYF. Here the CDR3 DNA reads TGTGCCAGCAGCCCGGACAGGGACGAGCAGTACTTC.

The rearrangement uses TRBV6-5 and TRBJ2-1; 10 bases line up with TRBD2. Losses at the gene ends were 2 bases for V and 9 bases for J; bases not matched to a gene: 7. The germline gives CDR1 MNHEY, CDR2 SVGAGI. This CDR3 is 15 amino acids long. CDR3 protein: CASSYEVAGGIEQFF. For the CDR3, the DNA is TGTGCCAGCAGTTACGAGGTAGCGGGGGGTATTGAGCAGTTCTTC.

Only a few counts were recorded for this clonotype. This sequence joins TRBV6-5 and TRBJ2-2; 8 bases are a match to TRBD1. Germline V gene sequence: CDR1 MNHEY, CDR2 SVGAGI. The CDR3 has 15 residues. V was clipped by 0 bases and J by 5 bases; unmatched bases: 2. This CDR3 reads CASSYSRGLTGELFF. CDR3 bases: TGTGCCAGCAGTTACTCCAGGGGGCTGACCGGGGAGCTGTTTTTT.

J is TRBJ2-2 and V is TRBV14; D is possibly TRBD2 (6 bases). Germline CDR1 SGHDN, CDR2 FVKESK. The CDR3 length is 17 residues. V was trimmed by 0 bases and J by 5 bases, leaving 16 bases between them. CDR3 nucleotides: TGTGCCAGCAGCCAAGAAAATCCGGGACTCGGAACCGGGGAGCTGTTTTTT. Its protein product is CASSQENPGLGTGELFF.

As concerns this clonotype: A much larger clone lies one base from this, so it may be a read error. This chain uses TRBV7-6 with TRBJ2-5, with D perhaps being TRBD1 or TRBD2 (5 bases each). Germline CDR1 reads SGHVS; CDR2 reads FNYEAQ. The CDR3 length is 15 residues. Trimming pared 3 bases from V and 5 bases from J, leaving 16 bases between. The CDR3 region is CASSFRVGDRETQYF. In DNA, the CDR3 is TGTGCCAGCAGCTTCCGAGTGGGGGATCGGGAGACCCAGTACTTC.

Only a few counts were recorded for this clonotype. The chain combines TRBV4-1 with TRBJ2-1; the match to TRBD1 covers 10 bases. Germline V CDR1 and CDR2: MGHRA, YSYEKL. The CDR3 is 15 amino acids. J lost 12 bases, V lost 3 bases, and 11 bases had no gene match. The CDR3 bases are TGCGCCAGCAGCCAGCCCGGGACAGGGGAACCGGGGCAGTTCTTC. Amino acid sequence: CASSQPGTGEPGQFF.

The chain recombines TRBV7-9 with TRBJ1-1, with D maybe TRBD1 (5 bases). The CDR3 consists of 17 residues. Looked up from germline, CDR1 is SEHNR and CDR2 is FQNEAQ (reference sequence). V was pared by 3 bases and J by 4 bases, with 21 bases between. The CDR3 DNA reads TGTGCCAGCAGCTTTCTCACGGGGGGGGACCAGGCCACTGAAGCTTTCTTT. It yields the protein CASSFLTGGDQATEAFF. Looking up the rest from reference TRBV7-9 and TRBJ1-1 gives the full variable domain: DTGVSQNPRHKITKRGQNVTFRCDPISEHNRLYWYRQTLGQGPEFLTYFQNEAQLEKSRLLSDRFSAERPKGSFSTLEIQRTEQGDSAMYLCASSFLTGGDQATEAFFGQGTRLTVV.

The chain has TRBV27 and TRBJ1-4, with 9 bases lining up with TRBD1. V was clipped by 5 bases and J by 8 bases; unmatched bases: 6. Germline V gene lookup returns CDR1 MNHEY and CDR2 SMNVEV (reference sequence). This CDR3 comprises 14 residues. CDR3 nucleotides: TGTGCCAGCAGTAACCGGGACAGGGTCGAAAAACTGTTTTTT. Its translation: CASSNRDRVEKLFF.

This clonotype was recorded a few times. The gene calls are TRBV28 and TRBJ2-3, with D uncertain. V lost 5 bases to trimming and J lost 2 bases, with 14 bases between them. Germline V gene data show CDR1 as MDHEN and CDR2 as SYDVKM. This CDR3 has 15 residues. The CDR3: CASSDLRDLTDTQYF. The CDR3 DNA sequence: TGTGCCAGCAGTGACTTAAGAGACCTCACAGATACGCAGTATTTT.

J is TRBJ2-5 and V is TRBV12-3 or TRBV12-4; tentatively, D is TRBD2 (5 bases). This CDR3 is 12 amino acids long. V lost 8 bases and J lost 2, with 9 bases in between. The CDR3 DNA reads TGTGCCAGCTGGGAGACTCAAGAGACCCAGTACTTC. Protein: CASWETQETQYF.

The table lists this clonotype with a few counts. This rearrangement joins TRBV6-5 to TRBJ2-1; D is unresolved. The V gene's germline CDR1 is MNHEY and CDR2 SVGAGI. Trimming stripped 6 bases from V and 0 bases from J, with 12 bases between. This CDR3 is built from 15 residues. This CDR3 reads CASSPIVTSYNEQFF. The CDR3 nucleotides are TGTGCCAGCAGCCCTATAGTTACCTCCTACAATGAGCAGTTCTTC.

The rearrangement links TRBV7-6 to TRBJ1-4; the D is unclear. The germline V gene has CDR1 SGHVS and CDR2 FNYEAQ. This CDR3 has 15 amino acids. Trimming pared 5 bases from V and 0 bases from J, leaving 10 bases between. CDR3 amino acids: CASSHPTATNEKLFF. The DNA of the CDR3 is TGTGCCAGCAGCCACCCGACGGCAACTAATGAAAAACTGTTTTTT.

In the case of this clonotype: A much larger clone is a single base away; this may be a read error. V is TRBV7-8 and J is TRBJ1-5; D perhaps matches TRBD1 (5 bases). The CDR3 runs 15 residues. Between the trimmed V and J ends, which lost 1 base and 4 bases, there was a span of 11 bases. Germline V gene sequence: CDR1 SGHVS, CDR2 FQNEAQ. CDR3 DNA: TGTGCCAGCAGCTTAGTCAGCAGGACAAATCAGCCCCAGCATTTT. It encodes CASSLVSRTNQPQHF.